Sequencing of this T cell receptor beta chain was carried out in a study of STAT3 mutations in large granular lymphocyte leukemia. Overall study findings and caveats: Variable sampling intervals and differing treatment regimens complicated linking therapy response to TCR clonal burden changes. Every T-cell large granular lymphocyte leukemia patient had at least one immunodominant TCR beta clonotype. All newly emerging clones after therapy were STAT3 wild type.

As concerns this clone: Its matching antigen is unknown.

Assay: immunoSEQ multiplex PCR; the TCRdb copy retains only in-frame clones and omits some. The data show about 1,400 clones, approximately 68% seen once. V was pared by 2 bases and J by 3 bases, with 14 bases between. Germline loops: CDR1 GTSNPN, CDR2 SVGIG (reference sequence). The length of the CDR3 is 14 residues. The source is a woman aged 70-85 years with T-cell large granular lymphocyte leukemia. Some clones in this sample may be carry-over from other donors' samples. The sequenced material came from peripheral blood mononuclear cells. The rearrangement uses TRBV30 and TRBJ2-7; D is perhaps TRBD2 (6 bases). CDR3 loop: CAWSLGGVGYEQYF. The CDR3 bases are TGTGCCTGGAGTCTCGGGGGAGTAGGCTACGAGCAGTACTTC.